One and the same sample provided the 29 T cell receptor beta chains below, sequenced in a study of cytomegalovirus exposure and HLA in healthy donors. It was with 60 Vbeta and 13 Jbeta primers that the PCR ran. Libraries were prepared by immunoSEQ multiplex PCR; TCRdb keeps only in-frame clonotypes and omits some of them. The table shows 210,000 or so clones, with roughly 80% occurring only once. Input material: PBMCs. Receptors were obtained from a woman younger than 45 in good health and CMV-seropositive.

The J gene is TRBJ1-2, the V gene TRBV15; no clear D. Trimming shortened V by 0 bases and J by 0 bases, and 11 bases separated the two germline ends. The CDR3 length is 16 residues. Germline lookup yields CDR1 LNHNV and CDR2 YYDKDF (reference sequence). The DNA for the CDR3 is TGTGCCACCAGCAGAGATTATGGCAGGACTAACTATGGCTACACCTTC. This codes for CATSRDYGRTNYGYTF.

The gene calls are TRBV21-1 and TRBJ1-5. TRBV21-1 is annotated as a pseudogene. The CDR3 length is 16 residues. CDR3 region: CASSKRTDRGNQPQHF. CDR3 nucleotide sequence: TGTGCCAGCAGCAAAAGGACTGACCGTGGCAATCAGCCCCAGCATTTT.

This chain joins TRBV7-9 and TRBJ1-5; perhaps TRBD1 as D (6 bases). V lost 1 base, J lost 7 bases, and 11 bases lay in between. Germline V gene sequence: CDR1 SEHNR, CDR2 FQNEAQ (reference sequence). CDR3 size: 14 residues. CDR3: CASSLDRVGQPQHF. DNA of the CDR3: TGTGCCAGCAGCTTAGACAGGGTGGGACAGCCCCAGCATTTT.

This chain links TRBV4-3 with TRBJ2-3; 10 nucleotides line up with TRBD1. The CDR3 has 17 residues. The V segment lost 4 bases and the J segment 4 bases; nucleotides outside the gene matches: 11. Per germline, CDR1 LGHNA and CDR2 YSLEER. The DNA for the CDR3 is TGCGCCAGCAGCCCCGGACAGGGGGGACTAGAGTCAGATACGCAGTATTTT. Protein sequence: CASSPGQGGLESDTQYF.

The chain employs TRBV11-2 and TRBJ1-5; D is perhaps TRBD1 (5 bases). The CDR3 extends over 13 amino acids. The germline V gene encodes CDR1 SGHAT and CDR2 FQNNGV. Trimming took off 3 bases at V and 11 bases at J, with 14 bases between the two ends. The DNA for the CDR3 is TGTGCCAGCAGCTTGGGGGGTGAAACATCCCAGCATTTT. Translated: CASSLGGETSQHF.

The J gene is TRBJ2-7, the V gene TRBV4-1; 7 bases align to TRBD2. Trimming at V came to 4 bases and at J to 0 bases, leaving 6 bases not matched to a gene. The CDR3 consists of 15 residues. Germline lookup yields CDR1 MGHRA and CDR2 YSYEKL. CDR3 DNA sequence: TGCGCCAGCAGCCTCGGGACTACCATCTCCTACGAGCAGTACTTC. It specifies CASSLGTTISYEQYF.

The rearrangement uses TRBV5-1 and TRBJ2-1, with 9 bases that match TRBD2. Germline V gene data show CDR1 as SGHRS and CDR2 as YFSETQ. The length of the CDR3 is 15 residues. J was trimmed by 7 bases and V by 0 bases; bases with no gene match: 5. The CDR3: CASSLGGGAENEQFF. The DNA for the CDR3 is TGCGCCAGCAGCTTGGGCGGGGGGGCGGAAAATGAGCAGTTCTTC.

V usage is TRBV27 and J usage is TRBJ1-4, with 7 bases that match TRBD1. The germline gives CDR1 MNHEY, CDR2 SMNVEV (reference sequence). This CDR3 has 12 amino acids. V was pared by 8 bases and J by 4 bases, with 1 base of the junction left unmatched. The CDR3 here is CASRDSNEKLFF. The CDR3 bases are TGTGCCAGCCGGGACAGTAATGAAAAACTGTTTTTT.

The gene calls are TRBV7-9 and TRBJ2-7, with TRBD1 matching over 12 bases. The germline gives CDR1 SEHNR, CDR2 FQNEAQ (reference sequence). This CDR3 region has 16 residues. The junction had 7 bases not matched to a gene; V was cut back by 5 bases and J by 2 bases. The CDR3 nucleotides read TGTGCCAGCAGCCCAACCGGGACAGGGGGCCCCTACGAGCAGTACTTC. Translating it yields CASSPTGTGGPYEQYF.

This rearrangement joins TRBV7-2 to TRBJ2-2; 7 bases align to TRBD2. Losses at the gene ends were 9 bases for V and 3 bases for J; bases not matched to a gene: 10. This CDR3 spans 15 amino acids. Germline V gene sequence: CDR1 SGHTA, CDR2 FQGNSA. In nucleotides, the CDR3 is TGTGCCAGACCTGGGCTAGCGGTTGACACCGGGGAGCTGTTTTTT. This gives the protein CARPGLAVDTGELFF.

The chain uses TRBV7-9 and TRBJ1-3; no clear D gene. This CDR3 is 15 amino acids long. V was clipped by 2 bases and J by 4 bases, with 12 bases between them. The germline gives CDR1 SEHNR, CDR2 FQNEAQ (reference sequence). The CDR3 DNA reads TGTGCCAGCAGCTTAATGGCAGGCTCGGGAAACACCATATATTTT. Protein sequence: CASSLMAGSGNTIYF.

This chain joins TRBV5-1 and TRBJ2-1; 9 bases agree with TRBD2. From germline, CDR1 is SGHRS and CDR2 YFSETQ. Germline trimming cut 4 bases from V and 3 bases from J; bases unmatched to any gene: 14. The CDR3 length is 18 residues. The CDR3 region is CASSPGAVAGGNYNEQFF. As DNA, the CDR3 is TGCGCCAGCAGCCCGGGCGCGGTTGCGGGAGGGAACTACAATGAGCAGTTCTTC.

V is TRBV5-5 and J is TRBJ1-5; tentative D call: TRBD1 (5 bases). This CDR3 has 14 residues. V lost 5 bases and J lost 3, with 12 bases in between. The germline V gene encodes CDR1 SGHKS and CDR2 YYEKEE (reference sequence). The CDR3: CASSPTGHNQPQHF. CDR3 in DNA: TGTGCCAGCAGTCCAACAGGTCACAATCAGCCCCAGCATTTT. The whole variable domain, remainder taken from reference TRBV5-5 and TRBJ1-5, is DAGVTQSPTHLIKTRGQQVTLRCSPISGHKSVSWYQQVLGQGPQFIFQYYEKEERGRGNFPDRFSARQFPNYSSELNVNALLLGDSALYLCASSPTGHNQPQHFGDGTRLSIL.

This chain links TRBV4-1 with TRBJ1-5; D not resolved. V lost 0 bases to trimming and J lost 6 bases, with 12 bases between them. Germline CDR1 and CDR2: MGHRA and YSYEKL. This CDR3 is 15 amino acids long. As DNA, the CDR3 is TGCGCCAGCAGCCAAGAGCTCCAGGTAGGTCAGCCCCAGCATTTT. Protein sequence: CASSQELQVGQPQHF.

This chain links TRBV7-9 with TRBJ2-7; D is unclear. The CDR3 is 11 amino acids. CDR1 SEHNR and CDR2 FQNEAQ come from the germline V gene (reference sequence). V shed 0 bases and J shed 6 bases, with 3 bases lying between them. The CDR3, as DNA: TGTGCCAGCAGCTTAGCGGCCGAGCAGTACTTC. Protein: CASSLAAEQYF. The full variable domain, rest sourced from reference TRBV7-9 and TRBJ2-7, is DTGVSQNPRHKITKRGQNVTFRCDPISEHNRLYWYRQTLGQGPEFLTYFQNEAQLEKSRLLSDRFSAERPKGSFSTLEIQRTEQGDSAMYLCASSLAAEQYFGPGTRLTVT.

For the CDR3, the DNA is TGTGCCAGCCGAGCGGATGCCTACGAGCAGTACTTC. As protein: CASRADAYEQYF. The chain combines TRBV2 with TRBJ2-7; the D gene is possibly TRBD2 (5 bases). This CDR3 is built from 12 residues. Germline V lookup: CDR1 SNHLY, CDR2 FYNNEI. Trimming took 8 bases from V and 2 from J, leaving 10 bases between them.

This clone came up a few times. The chain recombines TRBV4-1 with TRBJ2-1; unclear D gene. Germline CDR1 is MGHRA and CDR2 is YSYEKL. Trimming shortened V by 1 base and J by 9 bases, and 13 bases separated the two germline ends. The length of the CDR3 is 14 residues. The CDR3 here is CASSQAVSVIEQFF. The DNA for the CDR3 is TGCGCCAGCAGCCAAGCGGTGTCTGTGATTGAGCAGTTCTTC.

CDR3 DNA: TGTGCCAGCAGCGTAGACAAATGGTCCGGCTACACCTTC. Translated, it gives CASSVDKWSGYTF. This sequence joins TRBV9 and TRBJ1-2; no definite D call. This CDR3 is built from 13 residues. CDR1 and CDR2 (germline): SGDLS, YYNGEE. The V and J ends lost 0 bases and 8 bases respectively, with 11 bases between them.

CDR3 DNA: TGTGCCAGCAGCCAAGATTATAGCACTGAAGCTTTCTTT. This sequence encodes CASSQDYSTEAFF. The chain carries TRBV14 and TRBJ1-1; D gene ambiguous. The germline gives CDR1 SGHDN, CDR2 FVKESK. With 0 bases removed from V and 4 bases from J, the gap between germline ends came to 6 bases. The CDR3 contains 13 residues.

V and J are TRBV7-2 and TRBJ1-2, with TRBD1 as a possible D gene (6 bases). This CDR3 has 14 amino acids. With 5 bases removed from V and 7 bases from J, the gap between germline ends came to 17 bases. Germline values: CDR1 SGHTA, CDR2 FQGNSA. DNA of the CDR3: TGTGCCAGCAGCCAGGGGACATTTTTCAGTGGCTACACCTTC. It encodes CASSQGTFFSGYTF. The whole variable domain, filled in from reference TRBV7-2 and TRBJ1-2, reads GAGVSQSPSNKVTEKGKDVELRCDPISGHTALYWYRQSLGQGLEFLIYFQGNSAPDKSGLPSDRFSAERTGGSVSTLTIQRTQQEDSAVYLCASSQGTFFSGYTFGSGTRLTVV.

This clone was seen only a few times. V and J are TRBV27 and TRBJ2-7; TRBD2 matches at 8 bases. Germline loops: CDR1 MNHEY, CDR2 SMNVEV (reference sequence). Unmatched junction bases numbered 11, after V lost 6 bases and J lost 4 bases. The CDR3 length is 15 residues. Written as DNA, the CDR3 is TGTGCCAGCAGCCAGGGACTAGGGGGGACTTACGAGCAGTACTTC. It codes for CASSQGLGGTYEQYF.

The V gene is TRBV27, the J gene TRBJ1-2, with a weak D call TRBD1 (5 bases). The ends were cut back, 6 bases at V and 4 bases at J, with 12 bases in the middle. The CDR3 runs to 13 residues. The germline V gene encodes CDR1 MNHEY and CDR2 SMNVEV (reference sequence). The CDR3 is CASSRRGGYGYTF. The CDR3 region has the DNA TGTGCCAGCAGCCGAAGGGGTGGCTATGGCTACACCTTC.

J is TRBJ1-4 and V is TRBV6-5, with 7 nucleotides matching TRBD1. After removal of 4 bases from V and 6 bases from J, the junction contained 11 bases not matched to a gene. The CDR3 contains 16 residues. CDR1 is MNHEY and CDR2 is SVGAGI in the germline V gene. Written as DNA, the CDR3 is TGTGCCAGCAGTTCAGCCGCCCCAGGGGGGTATGAAAAACTGTTTTTT. It yields the protein CASSSAAPGGYEKLFF.

The chain joins TRBV2 to TRBJ2-7; 7 bases fit TRBD1. This CDR3 has 15 amino acids. After removal of 6 bases from V and 0 bases from J, the junction contained 8 bases not matched to a gene. The V gene's germline CDR1 is SNHLY and CDR2 FYNNEI. CDR3 sequence reads: CASRRDRQNSYEQYF. The CDR3 region has the DNA TGTGCCAGCAGAAGGGACAGACAGAACTCCTACGAGCAGTACTTC. Full variable domain (rest looked up from reference TRBV2 and TRBJ2-7): EPEVTQTPSHQVTQMGQEVILRCVPISNHLYFYWYRQILGQKVEFLVSFYNNEISEKSEIFDDQFSVERPDGSNFTLKIRSTKLEDSAMYFCASRRDRQNSYEQYFGPGTRLTVT.

This clone was detected only once. V usage is TRBV20-1 and J usage is TRBJ2-3; 7 bases agree with TRBD1. The CDR3 has 11 residues. Trimming removed 5 bases from V and 9 bases from J; junction bases left unmatched: 5. Germline loops: CDR1 DFQATT, CDR2 SNEGSKA (reference sequence). The CDR3 protein is CSAWTGETQYF. CDR3 nucleotide sequence: TGCAGTGCTTGGACAGGAGAGACGCAGTATTTT.

The V gene is TRBV7-2, the J gene TRBJ1-4, with TRBD1 matching 12 bases. Germline V gives CDR1 SGHTA, CDR2 FQGNSA. J lost 8 bases, V lost 1 base, and 14 bases had no gene match. The CDR3 length is 19 residues. The CDR3 loop reads CASSLDRPGTGGQREKLFF. The CDR3 nucleotides read TGTGCCAGCAGCTTAGATAGACCCGGGACAGGGGGCCAGAGGGAAAAACTGTTTTTT.

This clone showed up just once. The rearrangement uses TRBV27 and TRBJ1-5; D not resolved. The CDR3 is 15 residues long. The germline V gene encodes CDR1 MNHEY and CDR2 SMNVEV (reference sequence). V lost 3 bases to trimming and J lost 0 bases, with 9 bases between them. The CDR3 reads CASSLGMYSNQPQHF. CDR3 nucleotide sequence: TGTGCCAGCAGTTTGGGCATGTATAGCAATCAGCCCCAGCATTTT.

There are a few counts of this clone. The V and J genes are TRBV28 and TRBJ2-3; D possibly corresponds to TRBD2 (6 bases). This CDR3 region has 13 residues. With 7 bases removed from V and 0 bases from J, the gap between germline ends came to 8 bases. Germline V gene lookup returns CDR1 MDHEN and CDR2 SYDVKM. CDR3 residues: CASKSGSTDTQYF. The CDR3 bases are TGTGCCAGCAAAAGCGGGAGCACAGATACGCAGTATTTT.

The gene calls are TRBV7-3 and TRBJ2-1; 8 bases agree with TRBD1. The CDR3 consists of 15 residues. V shed 0 bases and J 7 bases; nucleotides not matched to a gene: 5. The germline CDR1 and CDR2 sequences are SGHTA and FQGTGA. CDR3 protein: CASSLTRQGRNEQFF. The CDR3 region has the DNA TGTGCCAGCAGCTTAACGCGACAGGGGAGAAATGAGCAGTTCTTC.